These 22 T cell receptor beta chains share one sample of origin, sequenced in a study of T cell clonality in common variable immunodeficiency. Profiling relied on immunoSEQ multiplex PCR, and the TCRdb table lists in-frame clones only, not all of them. This sample carries 45,000 to 60,000 clones, none of them present only once. Sequenced input: peripheral blood mononuclear cells. The receptors were sampled from a person aged 18 to 75 in good health.

This clone was counted ten times or more. The read stops 3 residues short of the end of the CDR3; the missing end is completed from the germline J gene. The chain carries TRBV7-2 and TRBJ2-2; weak D call: TRBD1 (6 bases). The V gene lost 4 bases and the J gene lost 6 bases, with 9 bases spanning the gap. Germline V gene lookup returns CDR1 SGHTA and CDR2 FQGNSA. The CDR3 spans 13 residues. The sequenced part of the CDR3 DNA is TGTGCCAGCAGCTATACAGGGCCCGGGGAG. It is translated as CASSYTGPGE. The whole CDR3 sequence reads CASSYTGPGELFF.

There are many counts of this clone. The read comes to an end 3 residues before the CDR3 does, leaving the germline J gene to fill in the end. The chain couples TRBV10-3 to TRBJ2-2, with 8 bases fitting TRBD1. Per the germline V gene, CDR1 is ENHRY and CDR2 is SYGVKD. The CDR3 covers 17 residues. The CDR3 DNA, read in part, is TGTGCCATCAGTGAGTCGACAGGGGATTCCTATAATTCACCG. Protein product: CAISESTGDSYNSP. The complete CDR3 sequence is CAISESTGDSYNSPLFF.

This clone was found many times. The CDR3 is cut off 3 residues early in the read; its end comes from the germline J gene. The chain employs TRBV20-1 and TRBJ2-2; 10 nucleotides line up with TRBD1. V dropped 0 bases and J dropped 3; count of bases not matched to a gene: 4. Germline V gives CDR1 DFQATT, CDR2 SNEGSKA (reference sequence). The CDR3 consists of 16 residues. This CDR3 is CSARDSGTGDTGELFF. Incomplete CDR3 DNA: TGCAGTGCTAGAGATAGTGGGACAGGGGACACCGGGGAG.

At least ten counts were recorded for this clone. Coverage ceases 3 residues before the CDR3 finishes, and the germline J gene fills in the end. J is TRBJ2-7 and V is TRBV7-2; D not resolved. The germline V gene encodes CDR1 SGHTA and CDR2 FQGNSA. The CDR3 sequence is 15 residues long. V lost 3 bases and J lost 0, with 12 bases in between. The covered CDR3 bases are TGTGCCAGCAGCTTTCTCACAAGAAGCTCCTACGAG. It encodes CASSFLTRSSYE. The full CDR3 is CASSFLTRSSYEQYF.

This clone has at least ten counts. The CDR3 extends 3 residues past the end of the read, so its final part is completed from the germline J gene. V usage is TRBV30 and J usage is TRBJ1-2; 7 bases agree with TRBD1. CDR1 is GTSNPN and CDR2 is SVGIG in the germline V gene (reference sequence). The CDR3 contains 13 residues. CDR3 DNA (partial): TGTGCCTGGAGCTCTACAGGGGCGCAAGGC. Its protein product is CAWSSTGAQG. The CDR3 in its entirety is CAWSSTGAQGYTF.

This clone was observed many times. This chain's CDR3 is CASRKTVNTGELFF. Partial CDR3 DNA: TGCGCCAGCAGAAAGACAGTTAACACCGGGGAG. The chain couples TRBV10-1 to TRBJ2-2; D perhaps matches TRBD1 (5 bases). The CDR3 end lies 3 residues beyond the end of the read and is filled in from the germline J gene. Germline V gene lookup returns CDR1 WNHNN and CDR2 SYGVQD (reference sequence). The CDR3 extends over 14 amino acids. With 6 bases removed from V and 2 bases from J, the gap between germline ends came to 10 bases.

Note on this clone: With the read ending 3 residues before the CDR3 end, the germline J gene is used to fill in that end. The chain combines TRBV30 with TRBJ2-4; possible D gene TRBD1, 6 bases. The CDR3 has 14 residues. Germline loops: CDR1 GTSNPN, CDR2 SVGIG (reference sequence). The CDR3: CAWSDRPTNYGQYF. Incomplete CDR3 DNA: TGTGCCTGGAGCGACAGGCCGACTAACTATGGT.

In this sample, this clone turned up many times. The read halts 3 residues ahead of the CDR3 end, with the missing end drawn from the germline J gene. The chain combines TRBV12-3 or TRBV12-4 with TRBJ2-7; 9 nucleotides agree with TRBD1. The CDR3 contains 14 residues. V dropped 1 base and J dropped 4; count of bases not matched to a gene: 2. CDR3 DNA, as far as it was read: TGTGCCAGCAGTTTAGAACAGGGGGCTTACGAG. Translation: CASSLEQGAYE. The CDR3 as a whole reads CASSLEQGAYEQYF.

About this clone itself: The DNA ends 3 residues before the CDR3 does, and the rest of the CDR3 is filled in from the germline J gene. This sequence joins TRBV23-1 and TRBJ2-2, with 8 bases matching TRBD1. Being an ORF, TRBV23-1 has a function that is uncertain. V lost 4 bases and J lost 6; bases outside the gene matches: 7. CDR3 size: 15 residues. CDR3 protein: CASSPRQGSAGELFF. CDR3 bases read: TGCGCCAGCAGTCCCCGACAGGGGTCGGCCGGGGAG.

This clone has ten or more counts. The read ends 3 residues before the CDR3 terminus; that terminus is restored from the germline J gene. The chain has TRBV20-1 and TRBJ1-1; TRBD1 matches 8 bases. The CDR3 extends over 13 amino acids. Germline assignment: CDR1 DFQATT and CDR2 SNEGSKA (reference sequence). Incomplete CDR3 DNA: TGCAGTGCTATCGTCTCCGGGACAGGAGAA. It encodes CSAIVSGTGE. The full CDR3 protein is CSAIVSGTGEAFF.

This clone was seen repeatedly, ten times or more. The CDR3 end is not reached by the read, which stops 3 residues before it; the germline J gene fills it in. The rearrangement joins TRBV6-1 to TRBJ2-3; 9 bases align to TRBD2. V gave up 0 bases and J gave up 5 bases; unmatched junction bases: 12. There are 18 residues in the CDR3. Germline CDR1 is MNHNS and CDR2 is SASEGT. The CDR3: CASSEAEASGNMGDTQYF. The part of the CDR3 DNA that was read is TGTGCCAGCAGTGAAGCAGAGGCTAGCGGGAACATGGGAGATACG.

This clone has a count of ten or more. The read stops 3 residues short of the end of the CDR3; the missing end is completed from the germline J gene. V is TRBV5-4 and J is TRBJ2-5; D remains unclear. V lost 3 bases, J lost 4 bases, and 4 bases lay in between. The germline V gene has CDR1 SGHNT and CDR2 YYREEE (reference sequence). This CDR3 is built from 11 residues. The DNA read from the CDR3 is TGTGCCAGCAGCTACAGAGAGACC. It codes for CASSYRET. The entire CDR3 protein is CASSYRETQYF. Together with reference TRBV5-4 and TRBJ2-5, the CDR3 gives the full variable domain: ETGVTQSPTHLIKTRGQQVTLRCSSQSGHNTVSWYQQALGQGPQFIFQYYREEENGRGNFPPRFSGLQFPNYSSELNVNALELDDSALYLCASSYRETQYFGPGTRLLVL.

This clone was recorded at least ten times. Partial CDR3 DNA: TGTGCCAGCAGCAAACAGGGCCTGGGTATTGGTGGG. Encoded protein: CASSKQGLGIGG. The complete CDR3 reads CASSKQGLGIGGYTF. The V gene is TRBV12-3 or TRBV12-4, the J gene TRBJ1-2, with a possible D match to TRBD1 (6 bases). The CDR3 goes on 3 residues after the read ends, and that part is filled in from the germline J gene. The CDR3 loop spans 15 amino acids.

This clone was detected ten times or more. Partial CDR3 DNA: TGCGCCAGCAGCCAAACTCCACAGGGGACCCCCATGAACACTGAA. This translates into CASSQTPQGTPMNTE. The whole CDR3 is CASSQTPQGTPMNTEAFF. This rearrangement joins TRBV4-1 to TRBJ1-1, with 7 bases identical to TRBD1. The CDR3 end falls 3 residues outside the read, so it is completed with the germline J gene. From germline, CDR1 is MGHRA and CDR2 YSYEKL. The CDR3 runs to 18 residues. Trimming cost V 2 bases and J 0 bases; bases outside gene matches: 12.

This clone was counted many times. The read gets to within 3 residues of the CDR3 end, and the germline J gene fills in the rest. The chain uses TRBV6-2 or TRBV6-3 and TRBJ1-2; perhaps TRBD1 as D (6 bases). The CDR3 is made up of 13 amino acids. Looked up from germline, CDR1 is MNHEY and CDR2 is SVGEGT. The CDR3 here is CASSYAGAGGYTF. The CDR3 bases that were read are TGTGCCAGCAGTTACGCGGGGGCAGGCGGC.

This clone was counted ten times or more. The CDR3 end falls 3 residues outside the read, so it is completed with the germline J gene. The rearrangement uses TRBV23-1 and TRBJ1-1, with a weak D call TRBD1 (6 bases). TRBV23-1 is classed as an ORF, of uncertain function. Trimming left V 4 bases short and J 0 bases short, with 15 bases between. The CDR3 has 16 amino acids. CDR3 amino acids: CASSPFGGRLNTEAFF. The CDR3 bases that were read are TGCGCCAGCAGTCCCTTCGGGGGGCGGTTGAACACTGAA.

About this clone itself: The read ends 3 residues before the CDR3 terminus; that terminus is restored from the germline J gene. The V gene is TRBV13, the J gene TRBJ2-7, with 7 positions matching TRBD2. The CDR3 consists of 14 residues. Germline CDR1 reads PRHDT; CDR2 reads FYEKMQ (reference sequence). J gave up 0 bases and V 4 bases, and 3 bases lay outside the gene matches. The sequenced part of the CDR3 DNA is TGTGCCAGCAGCTCCAGGGAGGGCTCCTACGAG. It specifies CASSSREGSYE. In full, the CDR3 reads CASSSREGSYEQYF.

Ten or more counts support this clone. The read is 3 residues too short to cover the CDR3 end, so that end is filled in from the germline J gene. The V and J genes are TRBV4-1 and TRBJ1-5; D is ambiguous. V gave up 2 bases and J gave up 4 bases, with 12 bases separating them. This CDR3 comprises 15 residues. Germline lookup yields CDR1 MGHRA and CDR2 YSYEKL. The CDR3 here is CASSQHDTLNQPQHF. The part of the CDR3 DNA that was read is TGCGCCAGCAGCCAACACGACACGTTGAATCAGCCC.

This clone was counted at least ten times. The part of the CDR3 DNA that was read is TGTGCCAGCAGCTTAGCTTGGCCCCACTATGGC. It yields the protein CASSLAWPHYG. The entire CDR3 is CASSLAWPHYGYTF. The chain couples TRBV7-2 to TRBJ1-2; no definite D call. Read sequence stops 3 residues before the CDR3 end, and the germline J gene provides the missing end. CDR3 length: 14 amino acids. Trimming stripped 0 bases from V and 3 bases from J, with 8 bases between. CDR1 is SGHTA, CDR2 FQGNSA, per germline.

By share of the sample, this clone is medium-sized. Read coverage stops 3 residues before the CDR3 terminus; the germline J gene supplies the remainder. The V and J genes are TRBV6-2 or TRBV6-3 and TRBJ1-1, with 8 positions matching TRBD1. V lost 8 bases and J lost 4; bases outside the gene matches: 0. The CDR3 consists of 11 residues. Per the germline V gene, CDR1 is MNHEY and CDR2 is SVGEGT. CDR3: CASGQGTEAFF. CDR3 DNA, as far as it was read: TGTGCCAGCGGACAGGGCACTGAA.

The sample holds many counts of this clone. The read terminates 3 residues ahead of where the CDR3 ends, so the germline J gene completes it. The chain couples TRBV20-1 to TRBJ2-5, with TRBD2 identical over 10 bases. The CDR3 spans 16 residues. The germline CDR1 and CDR2 sequences are DFQATT and SNEGSKA (reference sequence). V lost 0 bases and J lost 5; bases outside the gene matches: 9. This CDR3 is CSARDIERGGGETQYF. The CDR3 bases that were read are TGCAGTGCTAGAGATATCGAGCGGGGGGGCGGGGAGACC.

This clone was recorded at least ten times. The CDR3 goes on 3 residues after the read ends, and that part is filled in from the germline J gene. V usage is TRBV7-9 and J usage is TRBJ2-5; 7 bases line up with TRBD2. The CDR3 runs to 15 residues. J lost 2 bases, V lost 2 bases, and 5 bases had no gene match. From germline, CDR1 is SEHNR and CDR2 FQNEAQ (reference sequence). The covered CDR3 bases are TGTGCCAGCAGCTTACCAGCGGGGTCGCAAGAGACC. It yields the protein CASSLPAGSQET. The whole CDR3 protein is CASSLPAGSQETQYF.